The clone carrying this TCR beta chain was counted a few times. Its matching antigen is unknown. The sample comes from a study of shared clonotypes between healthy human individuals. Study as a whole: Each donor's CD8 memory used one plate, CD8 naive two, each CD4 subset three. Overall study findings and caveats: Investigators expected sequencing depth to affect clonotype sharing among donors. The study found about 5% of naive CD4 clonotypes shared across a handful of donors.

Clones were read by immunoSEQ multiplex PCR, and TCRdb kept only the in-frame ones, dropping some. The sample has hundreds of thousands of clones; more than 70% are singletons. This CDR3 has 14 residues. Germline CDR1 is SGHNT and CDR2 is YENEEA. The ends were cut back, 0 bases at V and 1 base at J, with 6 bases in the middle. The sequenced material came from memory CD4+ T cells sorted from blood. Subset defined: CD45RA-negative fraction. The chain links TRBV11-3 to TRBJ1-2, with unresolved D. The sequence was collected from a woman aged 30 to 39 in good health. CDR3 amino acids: CASSLDRSNYGYTF. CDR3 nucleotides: TGTGCCAGCAGCTTAGACCGAAGTAACTATGGCTACACCTTC.